These 27 T cell receptor beta chains were sequenced from one sample in a study of sequential checkpoint blockade in melanoma. Treatment noted: randomized to nivolumab then ipilimumab (arm A) or the reverse (arm B). This table comes from immunoSEQ multiplex PCR, and its TCRdb copy is limited to in-frame clones, with some not included. This sample carries more than 2,000 clones, more than 20% of them seen once, and the ten largest clones take roughly 14%. The starting material was tumor tissue (inferred from file names), obtained from a patient given nivolumab and ipilimumab in sequence. These receptor sequences come from a human donor with melanoma.

This clone has ten or more counts. This CDR3 reads CASSADRGGYGYTF. The CDR3 nucleotides are TGTGCCAGCAGCGCCGACAGGGGAGGCTATGGCTACACCTTC. The chain is built from TRBV9 and TRBJ1-2, with TRBD1 matching 8 bases. Per germline, CDR1 SGDLS and CDR2 YYNGEE. This CDR3 comprises 14 residues. J was trimmed by 4 bases and V by 3 bases; bases with no gene match: 5. Using reference TRBV9 and TRBJ1-2 for the parts outside the CDR3, the full variable domain is DSGVTQTPKHLITATGQRVTLRCSPRSGDLSVYWYQQSLDQGLQFLIQYYNGEERAKGNILERFSAQQFPDLHSELNLSSLELGDSALYFCASSADRGGYGYTFGSGTRLTVV.

This clone is large within its sample. The chain is built from TRBV6-8 and TRBJ1-1, with TRBD1 as a possible D gene (6 bases). CDR1 is MNHGY, CDR2 SAAAGT, per germline. CDR3 size: 14 residues. Trimming took off 6 bases at V and 0 bases at J, with 11 bases between the two ends. CDR3 in amino acids: CASRKQGMNTEAFF. CDR3 sequence (DNA): TGTGCCAGCAGAAAACAGGGAATGAACACTGAAGCTTTCTTT.

The rearrangement links TRBV12-5 to TRBJ2-5; weak D call: TRBD1 (6 bases). V lost 7 bases, J lost 0 bases, and 18 bases lay in between. There are 16 residues in the CDR3. The V gene's germline CDR1 is LGHNT and CDR2 FRNRAP. This CDR3 is CASALGQSLYQETQYF. In DNA, the CDR3 is TGTGCTAGTGCCCTCGGACAGTCCCTATACCAAGAGACCCAGTACTTC.

The chain combines TRBV6-7 with TRBJ1-2; D gene uncertain. TRBV6-7 is designated an ORF whose function remains uncertain. V was cut by 8 bases and J by 5 bases, with 9 bases left in between. This CDR3 comprises 11 residues. As DNA, the CDR3 is TGTGCCAGCGGGGTCCGGTATGGCTACACCTTC. Its translation: CASGVRYGYTF.

The sample holds a few counts of this clone. V is TRBV6-8 and J is TRBJ2-4; D is uncertain. This CDR3 is built from 18 residues. The V and J ends lost 10 bases and 0 bases respectively, with 25 bases between them. Germline lookup yields CDR1 MNHGY and CDR2 SAAAGT. Here the CDR3 DNA reads TGTGCCAACTTATCGGCCTTCCACTATCCACTAGCCAAAAACATTCAGTACTTC. Its protein product is CANLSAFHYPLAKNIQYF.

This clone is medium-sized (0.01 to 0.1%). The chain recombines TRBV11-3 with TRBJ2-5; D is undetermined. The CDR3 totals 14 residues. CDR1 and CDR2 from the germline V gene are SGHNT and YENEEA. V lost 5 bases and J 1 base, leaving 11 bases between the germline ends. CDR3 sequence reads: CASSQSEIQETQYF. The CDR3 DNA reads TGTGCCAGCAGCCAATCAGAGATCCAAGAGACCCAGTACTTC.

This clone is classed as medium-sized (0.01 to 0.1%). The rearrangement joins TRBV9 to TRBJ1-4, with D maybe TRBD1 (6 bases). The V gene lost 0 bases and the J gene lost 6 bases, with 12 bases spanning the gap. CDR1 is SGDLS and CDR2 is YYNGEE in the germline V gene. The CDR3 is made up of 15 amino acids. The CDR3 DNA reads as TGTGCCAGCAGCGTAGCGGTAGGGGGATATGAAAAACTGTTTTTT. Its protein product is CASSVAVGGYEKLFF.

This clone was counted only a few times. The rearrangement uses TRBV28 and TRBJ1-1; the D is unclear. The germline V gene encodes CDR1 MDHEN and CDR2 SYDVKM. V shed 2 bases and J shed 3 bases, with 7 bases lying between them. CDR3 length: 13 amino acids. This CDR3 reads CASSLELYTEAFF. The CDR3 DNA sequence: TGTGCCAGCAGTTTAGAATTGTACACTGAAGCTTTCTTT.

The gene calls are TRBV6-8 and TRBJ2-7; 8 nucleotides align to TRBD1. Germline V lookup: CDR1 MNHGY, CDR2 SAAAGT. J lost 1 base, V lost 5 bases, and 7 bases had no gene match. The CDR3 totals 15 residues. CDR3 residues: CASSGIDRGSYEQYF. The CDR3 DNA reads as TGTGCCAGCAGTGGGATAGACAGGGGATCCTACGAGCAGTACTTC.

This clone appeared a few times. The chain combines TRBV28 with TRBJ2-1; D is undetermined. Trimming shortened V by 5 bases and J by 4 bases, and 9 bases separated the two germline ends. Per germline, CDR1 MDHEN and CDR2 SYDVKM. The CDR3 sequence is 13 residues long. The CDR3 DNA reads TGTGCCAGCAGTAATGGGCCGTACAATGAGCAGTTCTTC. Residues: CASSNGPYNEQFF. The full variable domain, its missing parts supplied by reference TRBV28 and TRBJ2-1, is DVKVTQSSRYLVKRTGEKVFLECVQDMDHENMFWYRQDPGLGLRLIYFSYDVKMKEKGDIPEGYSVSREKKERFSLILESASTNQTSMYLCASSNGPYNEQFFGPGTRLTVL.

This clone came up once. The rearrangement links TRBV19 to TRBJ1-2, with D unclear. The CDR3 is 14 residues long. The ends were cut back, 5 bases at V and 0 bases at J, with 10 bases in the middle. CDR1 and CDR2 (germline): LNHDA, SQIVND (reference sequence). CDR3 DNA sequence: TGTGCCAGTAGTCCCCAGGTGGCTAACTATGGCTACACCTTC. It specifies CASSPQVANYGYTF.

This clone qualifies as medium-sized. The chain is built from TRBV4-1 and TRBJ1-3, with 7 bases that match TRBD1. CDR1 MGHRA and CDR2 YSYEKL come from the germline V gene. Trimming cost V 3 bases and J 6 bases; bases outside gene matches: 5. The CDR3 totals 14 residues. The CDR3 loop is CASSQFRGENTIYF. In DNA form, the CDR3 reads TGCGCCAGCAGCCAGTTCAGGGGGGAAAACACCATATATTTT.

By sample share, this clone is large. The rearrangement joins TRBV6-8 to TRBJ1-1; unclear D gene. Per the germline V gene, CDR1 is MNHGY and CDR2 is SAAAGT. This CDR3 comprises 14 residues. Trimming took off 5 bases at V and 1 base at J, with 11 bases between the two ends. The CDR3 DNA reads as TGTGCCAGCAGTGAGACACCGGAGAACACTGAAGCTTTCTTT. As protein: CASSETPENTEAFF.

Within the sample, this clone is medium-sized. This chain joins TRBV11-3 and TRBJ1-5; 7 bases line up with TRBD1. This CDR3 comprises 14 residues. Germline V gives CDR1 SGHNT, CDR2 YENEEA. V lost 5 bases, J lost 4 bases, and 5 bases stayed unmatched. The CDR3, as DNA: TGTGCCAGCAGCAGACAGGGAAGGAATCAGCCCCAGCATTTT. Encoded protein: CASSRQGRNQPQHF.

The chain uses TRBV18 and TRBJ2-7; TRBD1 aligns across 9 bases. Germline V CDR1 and CDR2: KGHSH, LQKENI. V was pared by 3 bases and J by 0 bases, with 0 bases of the junction left unmatched. This CDR3 is 14 amino acids long. The CDR3 DNA follows: TGTGCCAGCTCACCGGGACAGGGCTCCTACGAGCAGTACTTC. Protein product: CASSPGQGSYEQYF.

Judged by abundance, this clone is medium-sized. The chain carries TRBV11-3 and TRBJ2-1; D might be TRBD1 (6 bases). Per the germline V gene, CDR1 is SGHNT and CDR2 is YENEEA. The length of the CDR3 is 15 residues. The V end was cut by 0 bases, the J end by 8 bases, with 14 bases between. DNA for the CDR3: TGTGCCAGCAGCTTAGAACAGGGTTCCAACCATGAGCAGTTCTTC. This gives the protein CASSLEQGSNHEQFF.

The V gene is TRBV28, the J gene TRBJ2-2; 7 nucleotides match TRBD1. Germline CDR1 MDHEN, CDR2 SYDVKM. CDR3 length: 14 residues. J gave up 0 bases and V 10 bases, and 5 bases lay outside the gene matches. The CDR3 DNA sequence: TGTGCCATCCTGGACAGGTCGAACACCGGGGAGCTGTTTTTT. Encoded protein: CAILDRSNTGELFF.

By sample fraction, this clone is medium-sized. V gene TRBV6-8 combines with J gene TRBJ1-1; D unresolved. V gave up 5 bases and J gave up 2 bases, with 15 bases separating them. This CDR3 region has 15 residues. Germline values: CDR1 MNHGY, CDR2 SAAAGT. CDR3 bases: TGTGCCAGCAGTCTTTCGGATACCATCAACACTGAAGCTTTCTTT. The encoded protein is CASSLSDTINTEAFF.

The rearrangement uses TRBV19 and TRBJ1-1; no firm D call. Between the trimmed V and J ends, which lost 2 bases and 8 bases, there was a span of 15 bases. The CDR3 runs 14 residues. Per germline, CDR1 LNHDA and CDR2 SQIVND (reference sequence). The CDR3 sequence: CASSISRAGGEAFF. The CDR3 DNA is TGTGCCAGTAGTATATCCCGGGCAGGCGGGGAAGCTTTCTTT.

This clone occurred a few times. The chain employs TRBV28 and TRBJ2-5; no definite D call. Germline V CDR1 and CDR2: MDHEN, SYDVKM. The V end was cut by 3 bases, the J end by 6 bases, with 14 bases between. This CDR3 is 14 amino acids long. The CDR3 protein is CASSFFPEAQTQYF. Written as DNA, the CDR3 is TGTGCCAGCAGTTTTTTCCCAGAGGCCCAGACCCAGTACTTC.

The CDR3 sequence is CASSQMGGGTNTEAFF. DNA of the CDR3: TGTGCCAGCAGCCAAATGGGCGGGGGGACGAACACTGAAGCTTTCTTT. The chain joins TRBV14 to TRBJ1-1; TRBD1 is a possible D gene (5 bases). The V gene's germline CDR1 is SGHDN and CDR2 FVKESK. The CDR3 is made up of 16 amino acids. V dropped 2 bases and J dropped 1 base, with 14 bases sitting between them. Supplemented by reference TRBV14 and TRBJ1-1, the full variable domain reads EAGVTQFPSHSVIEKGQTVTLRCDPISGHDNLYWYRRVMGKEIKFLLHFVKESKQDESGMPNNRFLAERTGGTYSTLKVQPAELEDSGVYFCASSQMGGGTNTEAFFGQGTRLTVV.

The rearrangement uses TRBV18 and TRBJ2-1; 11 positions agree with TRBD2. The germline V gene has CDR1 KGHSH and CDR2 LQKENI. The CDR3 length is 17 residues. J gave up 8 bases and V 3 bases, and 12 bases lay outside the gene matches. Written as DNA, the CDR3 is TGTGCCAGCTCACCCGCTTTAGCGGGAGGGTCTCGCGATGAGCAGTTCTTC. Translated: CASSPALAGGSRDEQFF.

This clone was picked up a small number of times. This rearrangement joins TRBV6-8 to TRBJ1-1; the D is unclear. V lost 0 bases, J lost 0 bases, and 14 bases lay in between. Per the germline V gene, CDR1 is MNHGY and CDR2 is SAAAGT. The CDR3 has 17 amino acids. The CDR3 nucleotides read TGTGCCAGCAGTTACTCGATATCTACGGTGATGAACACTGAAGCTTTCTTT. Translating it yields CASSYSISTVMNTEAFF.

The chain joins TRBV28 to TRBJ2-1; unclear D gene. Germline V gives CDR1 MDHEN, CDR2 SYDVKM. The CDR3 has 15 amino acids. The V gene lost 6 bases and the J gene lost 7 bases, with 19 bases spanning the gap. The CDR3 sequence is CASRARARGRNEQFF. In nucleotides, the CDR3 is TGTGCCAGCAGGGCCCGGGCAAGAGGAAGAAATGAGCAGTTCTTC.

The table lists this clone with a few counts. The J gene is TRBJ1-1, the V gene TRBV28; possible D gene TRBD1, 5 bases. The CDR3 consists of 16 residues. Trimming left V 3 bases short and J 4 bases short, with 18 bases between. Per the germline V gene, CDR1 is MDHEN and CDR2 is SYDVKM. Here the CDR3 DNA reads TGTGCCAGCAGTTTGATTTGGGGGAGTGGGACCACTGAAGCTTTCTTT. Its protein product is CASSLIWGSGTTEAFF.

This clone appeared a few times. The V call is TRBV6-8, the J call TRBJ2-2; TRBD1 agrees at 7 bases. CDR3 length: 16 amino acids. Germline V gene data show CDR1 as MNHGY and CDR2 as SAAAGT. With V trimmed by 6 bases and J by 5 bases, 12 bases remained unmatched. CDR3 loop: CASRSPGQRRTGELFF. The CDR3 DNA reads as TGTGCCAGCAGGTCTCCGGGACAGAGGAGAACCGGGGAGCTGTTTTTT.

This clone ranks as medium-sized. V usage is TRBV11-3 and J usage is TRBJ1-3; no definite D call. V lost 3 bases and J lost 0, with 6 bases in between. This CDR3 is 14 amino acids long. The germline CDR1 and CDR2 sequences are SGHNT and YENEEA. The CDR3 coding sequence is TGTGCCAGCAGCTTCGAGGGCTCTGGAAACACCATATATTTT. This gives the protein CASSFEGSGNTIYF.